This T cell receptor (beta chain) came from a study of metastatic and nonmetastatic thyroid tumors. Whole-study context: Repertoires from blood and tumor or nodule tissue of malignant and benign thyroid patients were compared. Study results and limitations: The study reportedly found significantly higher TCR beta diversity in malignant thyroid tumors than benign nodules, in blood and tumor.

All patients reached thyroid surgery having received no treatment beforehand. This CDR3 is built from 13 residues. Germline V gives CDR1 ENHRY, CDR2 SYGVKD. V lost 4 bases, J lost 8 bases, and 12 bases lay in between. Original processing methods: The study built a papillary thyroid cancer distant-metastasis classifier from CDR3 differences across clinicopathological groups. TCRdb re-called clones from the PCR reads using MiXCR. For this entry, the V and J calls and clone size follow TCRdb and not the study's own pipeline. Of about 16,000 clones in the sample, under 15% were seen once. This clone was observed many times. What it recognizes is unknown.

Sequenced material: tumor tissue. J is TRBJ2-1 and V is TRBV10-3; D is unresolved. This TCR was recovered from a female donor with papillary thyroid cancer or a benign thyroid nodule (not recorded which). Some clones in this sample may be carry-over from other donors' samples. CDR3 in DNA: TGTGCCATCAGTGTTGACCCCGGATATGAGCAGTTCTTC. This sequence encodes CAISVDPGYEQFF.